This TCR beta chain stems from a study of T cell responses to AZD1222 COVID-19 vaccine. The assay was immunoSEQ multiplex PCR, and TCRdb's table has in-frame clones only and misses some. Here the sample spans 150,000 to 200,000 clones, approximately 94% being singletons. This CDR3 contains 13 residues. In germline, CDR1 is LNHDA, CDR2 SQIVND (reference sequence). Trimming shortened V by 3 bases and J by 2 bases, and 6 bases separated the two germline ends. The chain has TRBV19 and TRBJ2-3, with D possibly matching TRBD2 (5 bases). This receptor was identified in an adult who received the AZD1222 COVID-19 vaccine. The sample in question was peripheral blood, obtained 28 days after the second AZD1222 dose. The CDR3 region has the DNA TGTGCCAGTAGTATTGGACTCACAGATACGCAGTATTTT. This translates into CASSIGLTDTQYF.